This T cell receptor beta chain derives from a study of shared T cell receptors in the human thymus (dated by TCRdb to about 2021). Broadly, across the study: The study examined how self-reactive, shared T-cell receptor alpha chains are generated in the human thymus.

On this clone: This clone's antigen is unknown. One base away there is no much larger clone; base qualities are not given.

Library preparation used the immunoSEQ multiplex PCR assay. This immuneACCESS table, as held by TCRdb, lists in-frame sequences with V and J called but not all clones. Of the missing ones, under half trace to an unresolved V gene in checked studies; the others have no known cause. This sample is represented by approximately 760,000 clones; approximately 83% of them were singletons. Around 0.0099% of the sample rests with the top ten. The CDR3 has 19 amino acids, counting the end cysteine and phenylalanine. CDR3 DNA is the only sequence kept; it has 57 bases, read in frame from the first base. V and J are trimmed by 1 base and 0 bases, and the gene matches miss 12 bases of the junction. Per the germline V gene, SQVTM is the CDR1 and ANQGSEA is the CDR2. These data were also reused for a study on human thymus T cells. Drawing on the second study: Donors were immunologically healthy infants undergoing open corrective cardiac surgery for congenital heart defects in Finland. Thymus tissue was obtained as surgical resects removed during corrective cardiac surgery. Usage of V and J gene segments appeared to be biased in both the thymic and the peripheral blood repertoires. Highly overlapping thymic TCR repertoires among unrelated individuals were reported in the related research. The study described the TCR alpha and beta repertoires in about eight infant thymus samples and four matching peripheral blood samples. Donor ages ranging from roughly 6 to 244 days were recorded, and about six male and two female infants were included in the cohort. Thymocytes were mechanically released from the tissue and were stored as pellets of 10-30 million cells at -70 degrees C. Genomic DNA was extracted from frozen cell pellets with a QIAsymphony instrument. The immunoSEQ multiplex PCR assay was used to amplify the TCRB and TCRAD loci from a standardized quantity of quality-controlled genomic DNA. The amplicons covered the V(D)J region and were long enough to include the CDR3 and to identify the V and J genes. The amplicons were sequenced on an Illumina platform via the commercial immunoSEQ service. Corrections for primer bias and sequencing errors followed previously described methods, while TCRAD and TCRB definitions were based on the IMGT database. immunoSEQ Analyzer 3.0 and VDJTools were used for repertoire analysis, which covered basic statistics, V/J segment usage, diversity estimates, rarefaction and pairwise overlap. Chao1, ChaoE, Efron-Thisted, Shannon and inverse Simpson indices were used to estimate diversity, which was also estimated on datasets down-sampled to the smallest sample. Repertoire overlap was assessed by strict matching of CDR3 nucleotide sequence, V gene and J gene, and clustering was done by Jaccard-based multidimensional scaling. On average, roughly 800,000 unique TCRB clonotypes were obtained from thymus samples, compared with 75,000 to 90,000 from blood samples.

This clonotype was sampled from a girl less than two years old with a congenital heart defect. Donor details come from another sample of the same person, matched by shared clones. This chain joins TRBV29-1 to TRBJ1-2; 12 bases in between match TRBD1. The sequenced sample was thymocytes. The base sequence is TGCAGCGTTGAAGGCCAGGGACAGGGGGCGTCTCGTGCTAACTATGGCTACACCTTC. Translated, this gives CSVEGQGQGASRANYGYTF. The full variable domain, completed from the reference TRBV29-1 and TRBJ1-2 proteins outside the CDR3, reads SAVISQKPSRDICQRGTSLTIQCQVDSQVTMMFWYRQQPGQSLTLIATANQGSEATYESGFVIDKFPISRPNLTFSTLTVSNMSPEDSSIYLCSVEGQGQGASRANYGYTFGSGTRLTVV.